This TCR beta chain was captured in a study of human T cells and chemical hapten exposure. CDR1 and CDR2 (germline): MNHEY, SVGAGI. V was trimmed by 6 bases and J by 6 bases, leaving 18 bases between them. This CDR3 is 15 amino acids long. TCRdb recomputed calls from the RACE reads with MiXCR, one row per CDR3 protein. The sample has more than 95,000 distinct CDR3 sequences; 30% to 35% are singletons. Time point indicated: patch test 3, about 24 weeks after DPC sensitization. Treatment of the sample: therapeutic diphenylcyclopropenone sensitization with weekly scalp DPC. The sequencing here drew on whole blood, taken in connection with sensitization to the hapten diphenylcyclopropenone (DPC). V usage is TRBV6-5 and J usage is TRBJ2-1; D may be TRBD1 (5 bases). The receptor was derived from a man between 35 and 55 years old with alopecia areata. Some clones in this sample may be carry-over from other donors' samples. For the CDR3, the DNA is TGTGCCAGCAGAAGGGGCCTGTTTCCTCCCAATGAGCAGTTCTTC. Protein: CASRRGLFPPNEQFF.